The text below deals with one TCR beta chain. The whole isolated RNA underwent reverse transcription, so sequencing captured expressed TCRB transcripts. Sequenced by immunoSEQ multiplex PCR; TCRdb stores in-frame clones only, minus some. The repertoire holds under 450,000 clones, about 14% seen once, with 0.03% to 0.04% in the top ten. V was trimmed by 2 bases and J by 3 bases, leaving 10 bases between them. The CDR3 consists of 14 residues. From germline, CDR1 is KGHSH and CDR2 LQKENI. Blood was drawn once from each donor into heparinised tubes. The draws averaged about 110 mL. Isolation of CD4+ naive, central memory, regulatory and stem cell-like memory cells was achieved by sorting via CD45RO/CCR7/CD25/CD127/CD95/CD27. This specimen comes from a study of beta chain features in type 1 diabetes.

Sequencing used naive CD4+ T cells from blood. The sequence derives from a man between 25 and 39 years old in good health. This chain connects TRBV18 to TRBJ1-2, with unresolved D. This chain's CDR3 is CASSPLAGDYGYTF. CDR3 DNA sequence: TGTGCCAGCTCACCATTGGCTGGGGACTATGGCTACACCTTC.